Detailed here is one T cell receptor (beta chain). Antigen: not known. The CDR3 length is 12 residues. Germline assignment: CDR1 MRHNA and CDR2 SNTAGT. Trimming pared 8 bases from V and 8 bases from J, leaving 15 bases between. TCRdb's copy holds only in-frame clones and misses some; the assay was immunoSEQ multiplex PCR. The top ten hold roughly 5% of the sample, which has 120,000 or so clones, around 90% seen once. This sample stems from a study of T cell responses to AZD1222 COVID-19 vaccine. Study background: The study pooled second doses at about 4 or about 12 weeks.

Study outcomes and limitations: Increased Spike-specific TCR breadth and depth were observed after two AZD1222 doses.

The J gene is TRBJ1-2, the V gene TRBV6-4, with D perhaps TRBD1 (6 bases). The sample consisted of peripheral blood, taken on day 0 of AZD1222 vaccination. The clonotype comes from an adult in good health. The CDR3 region is CASSSAGGGYTF. The DNA of the CDR3 is TGTGCCAGCTCCAGCGCGGGGGGCGGCTACACCTTC.